This TCR beta chain was sequenced for a study of tumor-infiltrating lymphocytes in primary liver carcinoma. Study observations and caveats: Tumors and blood were compared for top-250-clone fraction, and tumors had the significantly higher value (p = 0.039).

The roughly 20-34 mg bulk tissue piece was not sorted before simultaneous RNA and DNA extraction. About this clonotype: Its specificity is not known. A much larger clone lies one base from this, so it may be a read error.

Starting from 500 ng of total RNA, TCR beta cDNA was produced with a primer in the constant region. Library construction for TCR beta comprised three nested multiplex PCR rounds performed with slightly modified ARM-PCR. Rounds one and two of PCR, each of 10 cycles, were primed with TRBV1-TRBV30 forward primers and a C-beta reverse primer. MiXCR was run by TCRdb on the multiplex PCR reads, yielding one entry per CDR3 protein. The sample yields approximately 60,000 distinct CDR3 sequences, approximately 70% seen once. The V and J ends lost 3 bases and 3 bases respectively, with 12 bases between them. This CDR3 has 14 residues. The germline V gene encodes CDR1 SGHAT and CDR2 FQNNGV.

V and J are TRBV11-2 and TRBJ2-7; D not certain. This clonotype was sampled from a middle-aged man with primary liver carcinoma and hepatitis B virus infection. The sequencing input was liver tumor tissue from sampling region 2. Subset meaning: tumor region T2, inferior pole. The CDR3 nucleotides are TGTGCCAGCAGCTTGACGGATGAAGGCTACGAGCAGTACTTC. Translation gives CASSLTDEGYEQYF.